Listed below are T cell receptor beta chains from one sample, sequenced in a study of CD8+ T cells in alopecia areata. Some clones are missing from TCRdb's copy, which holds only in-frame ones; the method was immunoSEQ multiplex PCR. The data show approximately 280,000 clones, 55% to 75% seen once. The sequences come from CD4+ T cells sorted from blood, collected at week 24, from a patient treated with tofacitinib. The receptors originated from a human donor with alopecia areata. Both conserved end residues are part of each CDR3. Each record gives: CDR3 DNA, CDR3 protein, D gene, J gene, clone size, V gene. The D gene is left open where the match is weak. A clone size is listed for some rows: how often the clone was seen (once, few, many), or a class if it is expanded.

CDR3 DNA: TGTGCCAGTAGTATACCATTGGGACAAGCTAATTCACCCCTCCACTTT
CDR3 protein: CASSIPLGQANSPLHF
D gene: .
J gene: TRBJ1-6
clone size: .
V gene: TRBV19

CDR3 DNA: TGTGCCTGGAGTGAGACAGGAATGAACACTGAAGCTTTCTTT
CDR3 protein: CAWSETGMNTEAFF
D gene: .
J gene: TRBJ1-1
clone size: .
V gene: TRBV30

CDR3 DNA: TGTGCCAGCAGTTACTCGGGGCATTCTCAGTACTTC
CDR3 protein: CASSYSGHSQYF
D gene: .
J gene: TRBJ2-4
clone size: few
V gene: TRBV6-6

CDR3 DNA: TGTGCCAGCAGCCCCCCCGGGACAGCCTACAATGAGCAGTTCTTC
CDR3 protein: CASSPPGTAYNEQFF
D gene: TRBD1
J gene: TRBJ2-1
clone size: .
V gene: TRBV7-2

CDR3 DNA: TGCGCCAGCAGCTCAACAGGGGCCAGGAATGGCTACACCTTC
CDR3 protein: CASSSTGARNGYTF
D gene: TRBD1
J gene: TRBJ1-2
clone size: .
V gene: TRBV5-1

CDR3 DNA: TGTGCCACCAGCAGAGCGCGACTAGCTAGCACAGATACGCAGTATTTT
CDR3 protein: CATSRARLASTDTQYF
D gene: TRBD2
J gene: TRBJ2-3
clone size: .
V gene: TRBV15

CDR3 DNA: TGTGCCACCGCACTAGGCATCACCGGGGAGCTGTTTTTT
CDR3 protein: CATALGITGELFF
D gene: .
J gene: TRBJ2-2
clone size: .
V gene: TRBV15

CDR3 DNA: TGTGCCAGCACTAAGGGGGACGGGCTATATGGCTACACCTTC
CDR3 protein: CASTKGDGLYGYTF
D gene: .
J gene: TRBJ1-2
clone size: .
V gene: TRBV6-6

CDR3 DNA: TGTGCCAGCAGCCAACCGGGACAGAGCTCCTACGAGCAGTACTTC
CDR3 protein: CASSQPGQSSYEQYF
D gene: TRBD1
J gene: TRBJ2-7
clone size: few
V gene: TRBV5-4

CDR3 DNA: TGTGCTAGCAGCTACCGGGACAGCTACGAGCAGTACTTC
CDR3 protein: CASSYRDSYEQYF
D gene: TRBD1
J gene: TRBJ2-7
clone size: .
V gene: TRBV7-7

CDR3 DNA: TGTGCCAGCAAGGGACAGGGCTCCACTGAAGCTTTCTTT
CDR3 protein: CASKGQGSTEAFF
D gene: TRBD1
J gene: TRBJ1-1
clone size: .
V gene: TRBV6-5

CDR3 DNA: TGTGCCAGCAGCGTATCTCCGGGACAGCCCTCCTACGAGCAGTACTTC
CDR3 protein: CASSVSPGQPSYEQYF
D gene: TRBD1
J gene: TRBJ2-7
clone size: few
V gene: TRBV5-4

CDR3 DNA: TGTGCCTGGAGTGAAGGGCGACTGCAGTACTTC
CDR3 protein: CAWSEGRLQYF
D gene: .
J gene: TRBJ2-4
clone size: .
V gene: TRBV30

CDR3 DNA: TGTGCCAGCCGAGCCCTTCCTAACACCGGGGAGCTGTTTTTT
CDR3 protein: CASRALPNTGELFF
D gene: .
J gene: TRBJ2-2
clone size: .
V gene: TRBV7-3

CDR3 DNA: TGTGCCACAAACGGGGCCTACGAGCAGTACTTC
CDR3 protein: CATNGAYEQYF
D gene: .
J gene: TRBJ2-7
clone size: .
V gene: TRBV28

CDR3 DNA: TGCGCCAGCAGCACCGTTCAGTACTTC
CDR3 protein: CASSTVQYF
D gene: .
J gene: TRBJ2-4
clone size: few
V gene: TRBV5-1

CDR3 DNA: TGCAGCGACCGGGACGGGAATGAAAAACTGTTTTTT
CDR3 protein: CSDRDGNEKLFF
D gene: .
J gene: TRBJ1-4
clone size: .
V gene: TRBV29-1

CDR3 DNA: TGCAGCGTTGTTCGACGGGTCAACACTGAAGCTTTCTTT
CDR3 protein: CSVVRRVNTEAFF
D gene: .
J gene: TRBJ1-1
clone size: .
V gene: TRBV29-1

CDR3 DNA: TGTGCCAGCAGCTTAGCAGGGCCGGATTCACCCCTCCACTTT
CDR3 protein: CASSLAGPDSPLHF
D gene: .
J gene: TRBJ1-6
clone size: .
V gene: TRBV7-9

CDR3 DNA: TGTGCCAGCAGCTTCGCGGCTAGCACAGATACGCAGTATTTT
CDR3 protein: CASSFAASTDTQYF
D gene: .
J gene: TRBJ2-3
clone size: few
V gene: TRBV13

CDR3 DNA: TGTGCCAGCAGTGAAAGAGGGAGCTATGGCTACACCTTC
CDR3 protein: CASSERGSYGYTF
D gene: .
J gene: TRBJ1-2
clone size: .
V gene: TRBV25-1

CDR3 DNA: TGCGCCAGCTGTGCCCCAGGTCGCACCGGGGAGCTATTTTTT
CDR3 protein: CASCAPGRTGELFF
D gene: .
J gene: TRBJ2-2
clone size: .
V gene: TRBV5-1

CDR3 DNA: TGTGCCAGCAGCACAACAGGGGTGGCCGGGGAGCTGTTTTTT
CDR3 protein: CASSTTGVAGELFF
D gene: TRBD1
J gene: TRBJ2-2
clone size: .
V gene: TRBV6-5

CDR3 DNA: TGCGCCAGCAGCTTGGCCCCGCCCGGCACCGGGGAGCTGTTTTTT
CDR3 protein: CASSLAPPGTGELFF
D gene: .
J gene: TRBJ2-2
clone size: once
V gene: TRBV5-1

CDR3 DNA: TGTGCCAGCAGCTTTGGCAGGGGTAGCCCTCCTATCGACGGCTACACCTTC
CDR3 protein: CASSFGRGSPPIDGYTF
D gene: .
J gene: TRBJ1-2
clone size: .
V gene: TRBV7-2

CDR3 DNA: TGTGCCAGCAGTCCCCACACAGGGCAAGAGACCCAGTACTTC
CDR3 protein: CASSPHTGQETQYF
D gene: .
J gene: TRBJ2-5
clone size: few
V gene: TRBV28

CDR3 DNA: TGCAGCGTTGGGGGGACTGGCGGAGAGGGTACGCAGTATTTT
CDR3 protein: CSVGGTGGEGTQYF
D gene: .
J gene: TRBJ2-3
clone size: few
V gene: TRBV29-1

CDR3 DNA: TGTGCCTGGAGCTTGGCGGGGGTAAACTACGAGCAGTACTTC
CDR3 protein: CAWSLAGVNYEQYF
D gene: TRBD2
J gene: TRBJ2-7
clone size: .
V gene: TRBV30

CDR3 DNA: TGTGCCTGGAGTGTCACCGGGCTTCACGATTCACCCCTCCACTTT
CDR3 protein: CAWSVTGLHDSPLHF
D gene: .
J gene: TRBJ1-6
clone size: .
V gene: TRBV30

CDR3 DNA: TGTGCCAGCAGTTTAATGGGACTTGGGGCCAACGTCCTGACTTTC
CDR3 protein: CASSLMGLGANVLTF
D gene: .
J gene: TRBJ2-6
clone size: few
V gene: TRBV28

CDR3 DNA: TGTGCCTGGAGTGAACAGGGGTATAATTCACCCCTCCACTTT
CDR3 protein: CAWSEQGYNSPLHF
D gene: TRBD1
J gene: TRBJ1-6
clone size: .
V gene: TRBV30

CDR3 DNA: TGTGCCAGCAGCTTAGTCAGGGAACCCCACTACGAGCAGTACTTC
CDR3 protein: CASSLVREPHYEQYF
D gene: .
J gene: TRBJ2-7
clone size: .
V gene: TRBV7-2

CDR3 DNA: TGTGCCAGTAGTTCCCCGTCGACAGGGGGCTATTTTAGCAATCAGCCCCAGCATTTT
CDR3 protein: CASSSPSTGGYFSNQPQHF
D gene: TRBD1
J gene: TRBJ1-5
clone size: .
V gene: TRBV19

CDR3 DNA: TGCAGCGTGTACAGGGGTGGAGATACGCAGTATTTT
CDR3 protein: CSVYRGGDTQYF
D gene: TRBD1
J gene: TRBJ2-3
clone size: .
V gene: TRBV29-1

CDR3 DNA: TGCAGCGCAGGGGCCACGAAAGAGACCCAGTACTTC
CDR3 protein: CSAGATKETQYF
D gene: .
J gene: TRBJ2-5
clone size: few
V gene: TRBV29-1

CDR3 DNA: TGTGCCAGCAGCCAACCCGGAGCGGGGGTTATGGGGGAGCTGTTTTTT
CDR3 protein: CASSQPGAGVMGELFF
D gene: TRBD2
J gene: TRBJ2-2
clone size: few
V gene: TRBV4-2

CDR3 DNA: TGTGCCTGGTCTACAGGGGGCTCTGGGGCCAACGTCCTGACTTTC
CDR3 protein: CAWSTGGSGANVLTF
D gene: TRBD1
J gene: TRBJ2-6
clone size: .
V gene: TRBV30

CDR3 DNA: TGCGCCAGCAGCCATGTTGGGCGGGGGCCCACCGGGGAGCTGTTTTTT
CDR3 protein: CASSHVGRGPTGELFF
D gene: .
J gene: TRBJ2-2
clone size: once
V gene: TRBV4-3

CDR3 DNA: TGCGCCAGCAGCCAAGTGGATATGGGACTGGGAGATTCACCCCTCCACTTT
CDR3 protein: CASSQVDMGLGDSPLHF
D gene: .
J gene: TRBJ1-6
clone size: .
V gene: TRBV4-1

CDR3 DNA: TGCAGCGTTTTGGGACTAGCGGGGGCAGGAGATACGCAGTATTTT
CDR3 protein: CSVLGLAGAGDTQYF
D gene: TRBD2
J gene: TRBJ2-3
clone size: few
V gene: TRBV29-1

CDR3 DNA: TGTGCCAGCAGTTTGACCCCGGACGTCGGCTATGGCTACACCTTC
CDR3 protein: CASSLTPDVGYGYTF
D gene: .
J gene: TRBJ1-2
clone size: .
V gene: TRBV28